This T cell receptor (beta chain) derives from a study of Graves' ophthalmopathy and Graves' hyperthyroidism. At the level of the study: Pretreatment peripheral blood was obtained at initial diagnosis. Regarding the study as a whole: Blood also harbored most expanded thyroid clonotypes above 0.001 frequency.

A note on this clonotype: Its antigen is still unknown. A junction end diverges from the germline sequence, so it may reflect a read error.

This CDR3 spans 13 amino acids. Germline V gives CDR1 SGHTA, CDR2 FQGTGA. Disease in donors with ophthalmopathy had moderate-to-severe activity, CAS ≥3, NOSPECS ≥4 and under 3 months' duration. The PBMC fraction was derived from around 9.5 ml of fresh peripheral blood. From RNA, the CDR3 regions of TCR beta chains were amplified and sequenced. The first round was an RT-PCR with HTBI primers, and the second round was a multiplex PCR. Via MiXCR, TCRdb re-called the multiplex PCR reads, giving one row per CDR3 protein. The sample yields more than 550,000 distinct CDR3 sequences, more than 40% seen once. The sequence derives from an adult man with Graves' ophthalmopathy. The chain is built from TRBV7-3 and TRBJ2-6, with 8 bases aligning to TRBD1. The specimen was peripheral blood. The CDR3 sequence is CASSPRTGRTEAF. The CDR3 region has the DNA TGTGCCAGCAGCCCCCGGACAGGGCGGACTGAAGCTTTC.